This T cell receptor (beta chain) was observed in a study of identical twins. This clonotype came up a few times. One entry per CDR3 protein, called by TCRdb with MiXCR from the 5' RACE reads. The sample yields over 550,000 distinct CDR3 sequences, under 8.5% seen once. Everyone who donated was a healthy Caucasian. Looked up from germline, CDR1 is SGHAT and CDR2 is FQNNGV. J was trimmed by 5 bases and V by 7 bases; bases with no gene match: 9. There are 14 residues in the CDR3. These data also featured in a second study, about yellow fever vaccine responses in identical twins.

V gene TRBV11-2 combines with J gene TRBJ2-5; 8 bases map to TRBD2. The receptor was derived from a woman between 18 and 29 years old in good health. Sequencing was performed on PBMCs. The CDR3 DNA is TGTGCCAGCACCCGGGGGGGCCATCTGGAGACCCAGTACTTC. Encoded protein: CASTRGGHLETQYF.